A selection of T cell receptor beta chains follows, all from one sample in a study of T cells expressing NK-cell markers. Reprocessing the 5' RACE reads, TCRdb reports a single entry for every CDR3 protein and omits DNA. The sample table sets out hundreds of thousands of distinct CDR3 sequences. Sample: blood T cells: a sorted CD56 or NKG2C T cell subset, CD4+ or CD8+ T cells, or bulk PBMC T cells (not recorded which). These receptors came from a man between 18 and 69 years old in good health. Both conserved end residues are part of each CDR3.

TRBV12-3/TRBV12-4	TRBJ1-5	CASTTGVSNQPQHF
TRBV10-3	TRBJ1-1	CATRRRMGDTEAFF
TRBV18	TRBJ1-4	CASSPFADGSKGEKLFF
TRBV3-1	TRBJ2-2	CASSQAGLGELFF
TRBV20-1	TRBJ2-1	CSAPIRVEQFF
TRBV5-5	TRBJ1-5	CASSLGSRGREQPQHF
TRBV5-1	TRBJ1-1	CASSLGQSSLQAFF
TRBV6-1	TRBJ1-2	CASSRGQGAQTYGYTF
TRBV28	TRBJ2-5	CASKGTRGGRETQYF
TRBV5-1	TRBJ2-7	CASSRGTDYEQYF
TRBV5-5	TRBJ1-5	CASSQGQGGNSNQPQHF
TRBV5-1	TRBJ2-3	CASSFTLAGSTDTQYF
TRBV3-1	TRBJ1-1	CASSHGGLTNTEAFF